This T cell receptor (beta chain) stems from a study of CXCR3-negative and CXCR3-positive naive CD8 T cells. The wider study: Roughly 1.5 +/- 0.3 million TRB reads came from each library, giving 110 million to 150 million in total. Findings and limits, study-wide: For CXCR3-positive naive cells, TRB CDR3s were more hydrophobic than those of CXCR3-negative naive cells.

Through 5' RACE with UMI labels, the TRB cDNA libraries were prepared. TCRdb reprocessed the 5' RACE reads, keeping one entry per CDR3 protein, no DNA. The repertoire table contains some 67,000 distinct CDR3 sequences. As concerns this clonotype: What it binds is unknown.

CDR1 is SQVTM and CDR2 is ANQGSEA in the germline V gene. The CDR3 covers 15 residues. Naive CD8+ T cells had a CD45RO-CCR7+CD27+CD95- phenotype. This clonotype was obtained from a human donor in good health. Some clones in this sample may be carry-over from other donors' samples. The specimen was naive CXCR3- CD8+ T cells from blood. The subset denotes: CD45RO-CCR7+CD27+CD95- naive CD8+ T cells lacking CXCR3 (TNR3-). This chain joins TRBV29-1 and TRBJ1-2; the D gene TCRdb calls, TRBD1, cannot be checked with no DNA. The CDR3 sequence is CSVEDLDRINYGYTF.